The next 28 T cell receptor beta chains were all read from a single sample in a study of control samples from healthy donors and cancer patients. The data were produced by immunoSEQ multiplex PCR, yet TCRdb's version contains in-frame clones alone and is incomplete. The sample consists of 90,000 or so clones, about 88% of them appearing once. Sequenced input: blood. These receptors originate from a woman in her forties or fifties in good health.

The chain uses TRBV3-1 (or the pseudogene TRBV3-2) and TRBJ2-2; possible D gene TRBD1, 5 bases. The CDR3 is 16 amino acids. V lost 6 bases, J lost 0 bases, and 14 bases lay in between. Germline V gene lookup returns CDR1 LGHDT and CDR2 YNNKEL (reference sequence). CDR3 sequence (DNA): TGTGCCAGCAGTCCCCTTGTGACAGCGAACACCGGGGAGCTGTTTTTT. Translation: CASSPLVTANTGELFF.

The chain links TRBV4-3 to TRBJ1-4; D is possibly TRBD1 (5 bases). The CDR3 has 16 residues. In germline, CDR1 is LGHNA, CDR2 YSLEER. V was shortened by 1 base and J by 8 bases, with 17 bases between the two germline ends. The CDR3 region is CASSQVEDRGEEKLFF. The CDR3, as DNA: TGCGCCAGCAGCCAAGTCGAGGATAGGGGCGAGGAAAAACTGTTTTTT.

In this sample, this clone turned up once. The rearrangement links TRBV25-1 to TRBJ2-1, with a possible D match to TRBD1 (5 bases). The CDR3 length is 17 residues. Trimming cost V 0 bases and J 7 bases, with 19 bases left between them. In germline, CDR1 is MGHDK, CDR2 SYGVNS. Written as DNA, the CDR3 is TGTGCCAGCAGTGAATACGAAGGGGCGAATGTAGGAAATGAGCAGTTCTTC. This sequence encodes CASSEYEGANVGNEQFF.

This chain joins TRBV6-2 or TRBV6-3 and TRBJ1-2; no definite D call. Trimming removed 1 base from V and 5 bases from J, with 11 bases in between. This CDR3 is built from 14 residues. The germline V gene encodes CDR1 MNHEY and CDR2 SVGEGT. In DNA form, the CDR3 reads TGTGCCAGCAGTTACTACTCCCTCCGTTATGGCTACACCTTC. Residues: CASSYYSLRYGYTF.

The V call is TRBV19, the J call TRBJ1-5; D may be TRBD1 (6 bases). This CDR3 comprises 18 residues. Trimming removed 8 bases from V and 5 bases from J, with 28 bases in between. Germline loops: CDR1 LNHDA, CDR2 SQIVND (reference sequence). In DNA form, the CDR3 reads TGTGCCAGTCGTACAGGAACCGGCGGCAGGGGCTGGGATCAGCCCCAGCATTTT. Residues: CASRTGTGGRGWDQPQHF.

This sequence joins TRBV2 and TRBJ2-5; D is possibly TRBD2 (6 bases). Germline assignment: CDR1 SNHLY and CDR2 FYNNEI. The length of the CDR3 is 15 residues. Trimming cost V 4 bases and J 2 bases, with 14 bases left between them. In nucleotides, the CDR3 is TGTGCCAGCAGTGGGGTAGCGGTATCACAAGAGACCCAGTACTTC. Its protein is CASSGVAVSQETQYF.

This clone showed up just once. The CDR3 nucleotides are TGTGCCAGCAGCCCGACTATGTGGGGAAGCCGGGCTAACTATGGCTACACCTTC. Its protein product is CASSPTMWGSRANYGYTF. The chain couples TRBV7-2 to TRBJ1-2; D is unclear. This CDR3 is built from 18 residues. Germline CDR1 and CDR2: SGHTA and FQGNSA. V lost 5 bases and J lost 0, with 22 bases in between.

As regards this clone: The identical CDR3 is also encoded by other nucleotide sequences in the sample. The genes are TRBV19 and TRBJ1-1, with TRBD1 as a possible D gene (6 bases). V was trimmed by 5 bases and J by 0 bases, leaving 10 bases between them. CDR3 length: 14 amino acids. The germline V gene has CDR1 LNHDA and CDR2 SQIVND (reference sequence). The CDR3: CASSSGQLNTEAFF. CDR3 sequence (DNA): TGTGCCAGTAGTTCAGGACAGCTGAACACTGAAGCTTTCTTT.

The genes are TRBV18 and TRBJ2-7; D is perhaps TRBD1 (6 bases). Trimming cost V 0 bases and J 7 bases, with 16 bases left between them. Germline V gives CDR1 KGHSH, CDR2 LQKENI. The length of the CDR3 is 15 residues. CDR3 protein: CASSPPAGAPWEQYF. The CDR3 region has the DNA TGTGCCAGCTCACCACCAGCAGGGGCCCCTTGGGAGCAGTACTTC.

The CDR3 DNA is TGTGCCAGCAGCTACCTGACAGGGGGCGATTCACCCCTCCACTTT. It yields the protein CASSYLTGGDSPLHF. The V gene is TRBV3-1 (or the pseudogene TRBV3-2), the J gene TRBJ1-6; 10 nucleotides match TRBD1. Germline V lookup: CDR1 LGHDT, CDR2 YNNKEL (reference sequence). CDR3 length: 15 amino acids. V gave up 5 bases and J gave up 8 bases; unmatched junction bases: 6.

The chain uses TRBV4-3 and TRBJ2-7; D is uncertain. The length of the CDR3 is 15 residues. V gave up 0 bases and J gave up 4 bases, with 13 bases separating them. Germline V CDR1 and CDR2: LGHNA, YSLEER. CDR3 region: CASSQDLTSPYEQYF. The CDR3 DNA is TGCGCCAGCAGCCAAGATTTAACTTCTCCATACGAGCAGTACTTC.

The chain couples TRBV13 to TRBJ1-5; the D is unclear. V lost 0 bases, J lost 3 bases, and 6 bases lay in between. This CDR3 region has 14 residues. CDR1 is PRHDT and CDR2 is FYEKMQ in the germline V gene (reference sequence). The CDR3 loop reads CASSLGRFNQPQHF. The CDR3 DNA reads as TGTGCCAGCAGCTTAGGACGGTTCAATCAGCCCCAGCATTTT.

The V gene is TRBV27, the J gene TRBJ1-3, with D perhaps matching TRBD1 (5 bases). Germline lookup yields CDR1 MNHEY and CDR2 SMNVEV (reference sequence). The germline V and J ends were trimmed by 3 bases and 3 bases, with 9 bases remaining between them. The CDR3 totals 14 residues. The CDR3 region has the DNA TGTGCCAGCAGTTTCAAGGGACGTGGAAACACCATATATTTT. It translates to CASSFKGRGNTIYF.

This clone was seen once. V is TRBV28 and J is TRBJ2-7; either TRBD1 or TRBD2 may fit D (6 bases each). Germline lookup yields CDR1 MDHEN and CDR2 SYDVKM. The CDR3 spans 14 residues. Between the trimmed V and J ends, which lost 5 bases and 4 bases, there was a span of 15 bases. CDR3 DNA sequence: TGTGCCAGCAGTCAACGCGGAGGGGGATACGAGCAGTACTTC. It translates to CASSQRGGGYEQYF. The whole variable domain, remainder taken from reference TRBV28 and TRBJ2-7, is DVKVTQSSRYLVKRTGEKVFLECVQDMDHENMFWYRQDPGLGLRLIYFSYDVKMKEKGDIPEGYSVSREKKERFSLILESASTNQTSMYLCASSQRGGGYEQYFGPGTRLTVT.

The genes are TRBV11-3 and TRBJ2-1, with 9 bases identical to TRBD1. V dropped 8 bases and J dropped 0; count of bases not matched to a gene: 2. There are 14 residues in the CDR3. Germline V gives CDR1 SGHNT, CDR2 YENEEA. The CDR3 spells CASRQGGSYNEQFF. The CDR3 DNA follows: TGTGCCAGCCGACAGGGGGGCTCCTACAATGAGCAGTTCTTC.

The chain carries TRBV27 and TRBJ1-1, with a tentative D call TRBD1 (5 bases). Trimming stripped 6 bases from V and 1 base from J, with 18 bases between. CDR1 is MNHEY and CDR2 is SMNVEV in the germline V gene (reference sequence). This CDR3 is 16 amino acids long. This CDR3 is CASSLGWAGQNTEAFF. CDR3 DNA sequence: TGTGCCAGCAGCTTGGGTTGGGCAGGGCAGAACACTGAAGCTTTCTTT.

V and J are TRBV29-1 and TRBJ1-1; a weak D match, TRBD1 (5 bases). Germline assignment: CDR1 SQVTM and CDR2 ANQGSEA. CDR3 length: 15 amino acids. The ends were cut back, 6 bases at V and 0 bases at J, with 17 bases in the middle. CDR3 nucleotide sequence: TGCAGCGTCTCCAATGGTCGGGGGGTGAACACTGAAGCTTTCTTT. Translated: CSVSNGRGVNTEAFF.

The rearrangement joins TRBV19 to TRBJ1-1, with 7 bases lining up with TRBD1. CDR3 length equals 13 residues. With 5 bases clipped from V and 1 base from J, the junction kept 1 base outside the gene matches. The germline V gene has CDR1 LNHDA and CDR2 SQIVND (reference sequence). The CDR3 loop reads CASSSGGNTEAFF. For the CDR3, the DNA is TGTGCCAGTAGTTCAGGGGGGAACACTGAAGCTTTCTTT. The complete variable domain, with remaining parts taken from reference TRBV19 and TRBJ1-1, reads DGGITQSPKYLFRKEGQNVTLSCEQNLNHDAMYWYRQDPGQGLRLIYYSQIVNDFQKGDIAEGYSVSREKKESFPLTVTSAQKNPTAFYLCASSSGGNTEAFFGQGTRLTVV.

The V call is TRBV7-2, the J call TRBJ1-4, with D tentatively TRBD1 (5 bases). Trimming shortened V by 3 bases and J by 5 bases, and 13 bases separated the two germline ends. Germline CDR1 and CDR2: SGHTA and FQGNSA. The CDR3 has 15 amino acids. DNA of the CDR3: TGTGCCAGCAGCTTGAGTTACAGGCAGAATGAAAAACTGTTTTTT. Translated, it gives CASSLSYRQNEKLFF.

This clone was observed a handful of times. The gene calls are TRBV27 and TRBJ1-3; D is unclear. This CDR3 is built from 15 residues. Trimming removed 5 bases at V and 0 bases at J, with 11 bases between. Germline loops: CDR1 MNHEY, CDR2 SMNVEV (reference sequence). DNA for the CDR3: TGTGCCAGCAGTCCGTCGGGAAGCTCTGGAAACACCATATATTTT. The encoded protein is CASSPSGSSGNTIYF.

This rearrangement joins TRBV4-1 to TRBJ1-1; 10 nucleotides agree with TRBD1. This CDR3 has 16 residues. Per germline, CDR1 MGHRA and CDR2 YSYEKL. V trimming: 2 bases; J trimming: 4 bases; junction bases outside the gene matches: 7. CDR3: CASSQLWTGGFTEAFF. The CDR3 DNA reads TGCGCCAGCAGCCAACTTTGGACAGGGGGGTTCACTGAAGCTTTCTTT.

This chain connects TRBV27 to TRBJ1-2, with 11 bases identical to TRBD1. The V gene end was trimmed by 4 bases and the J gene end by 6 bases; junction bases not matched to a gene: 4. The germline V gene has CDR1 MNHEY and CDR2 SMNVEV (reference sequence). The CDR3 covers 14 residues. The CDR3 DNA is TGTGCCAGCAGTTCTTGGGACAGGGGGAATGGCTACACCTTC. Amino acid sequence: CASSSWDRGNGYTF.

This chain uses TRBV7-2 with TRBJ2-7, with TRBD2 identical over 11 bases. This CDR3 is built from 16 residues. CDR1 is SGHTA and CDR2 is FQGNSA in the germline V gene. V gave up 4 bases and J gave up 5 bases; unmatched junction bases: 10. The CDR3 loop reads CASSSVFLAGGNEQYF. Written as DNA, the CDR3 is TGTGCCAGCAGCTCCGTGTTTTTAGCGGGAGGGAACGAGCAGTACTTC. The complete variable domain, with remaining parts taken from reference TRBV7-2 and TRBJ2-7, reads GAGVSQSPSNKVTEKGKDVELRCDPISGHTALYWYRQSLGQGLEFLIYFQGNSAPDKSGLPSDRFSAERTGGSVSTLTIQRTQQEDSAVYLCASSSVFLAGGNEQYFGPGTRLTVT.

Regarding this clone: In the same sample, other DNA sequences code for this CDR3. DNA of the CDR3: TGTGCCAGCAGTTTTCGTAGCCAAGGGACAGATACGCAGTATTTT. The encoded protein is CASSFRSQGTDTQYF. The chain employs TRBV28 and TRBJ2-3; no definite D call. Trimming took 3 bases from V and 3 from J, leaving 13 bases between them. Germline loops: CDR1 MDHEN, CDR2 SYDVKM. The CDR3 length is 15 residues.

The rearrangement links TRBV4-3 to TRBJ2-7; a weak D match, TRBD2 (7 bases). In germline, CDR1 is LGHNA, CDR2 YSLEER. Trimming stripped 0 bases from V and 3 bases from J, with 21 bases between. This CDR3 region has 18 residues. The CDR3 nucleotides read TGCGCCAGCAGCCAAGATCTTCCAGGGGCGGGGGTGAACTACGAGCAGTACTTC. It translates to CASSQDLPGAGVNYEQYF.

The gene calls are TRBV6-2 or TRBV6-3 and TRBJ2-4; 11 nucleotides agree with TRBD2. CDR3 size: 20 residues. The V and J ends lost 0 bases and 0 bases, in that order; junction bases with no gene match: 10. Germline lookup yields CDR1 MNHEY and CDR2 SVGEGT. The CDR3 here is CASSYSSLAGGGRAKNIQYF. CDR3 nucleotide sequence: TGTGCCAGCAGTTACTCTTCTTTAGCGGGAGGGGGAAGAGCCAAAAACATTCAGTACTTC.

The chain combines TRBV7-9 with TRBJ2-7; D call uncertain. The CDR3 contains 13 residues. Germline V gene sequence: CDR1 SEHNR, CDR2 FQNEAQ (reference sequence). V was cut by 0 bases and J by 5 bases, with 8 bases left in between. The CDR3 sequence: CASSLAETHEQYF. The CDR3 DNA sequence: TGTGCCAGCAGCTTAGCGGAAACTCACGAGCAGTACTTC.

The CDR3 sequence: CASSLWASGGDEQYF. The CDR3 DNA sequence: TGTGCCAGCAGTTTATGGGCTAGCGGGGGTGACGAGCAGTACTTC. V is TRBV27 and J is TRBJ2-7; 10 bases line up with TRBD2. With 1 base clipped from V and 5 bases from J, the junction kept 5 bases outside the gene matches. The CDR3 is made up of 15 amino acids. CDR1 and CDR2 from the germline V gene are MNHEY and SMNVEV (reference sequence).